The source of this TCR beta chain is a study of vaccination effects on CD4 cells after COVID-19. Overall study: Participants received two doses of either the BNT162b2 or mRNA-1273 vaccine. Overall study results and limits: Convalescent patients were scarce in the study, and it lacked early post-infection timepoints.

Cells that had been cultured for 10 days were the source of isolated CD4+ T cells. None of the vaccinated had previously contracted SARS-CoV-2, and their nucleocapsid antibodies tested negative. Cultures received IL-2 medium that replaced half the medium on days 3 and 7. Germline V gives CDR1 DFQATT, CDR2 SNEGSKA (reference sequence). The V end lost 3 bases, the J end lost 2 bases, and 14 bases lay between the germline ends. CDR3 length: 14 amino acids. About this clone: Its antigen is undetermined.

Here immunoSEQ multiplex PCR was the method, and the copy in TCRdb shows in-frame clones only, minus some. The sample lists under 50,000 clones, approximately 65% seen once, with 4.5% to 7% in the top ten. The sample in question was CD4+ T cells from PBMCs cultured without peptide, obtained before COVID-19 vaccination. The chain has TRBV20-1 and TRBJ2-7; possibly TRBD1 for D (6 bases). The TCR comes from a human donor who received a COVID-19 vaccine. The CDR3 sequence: CSASMGRGPYEQYF. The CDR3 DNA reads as TGCAGTGCTAGTATGGGCAGGGGACCCTACGAGCAGTACTTC.